Sequencing of this T cell receptor (beta chain) was carried out in a study of shared clonotypes between healthy human individuals. The authors divided CD4+ cells into CD45RA+ naive and CD45RA-negative memory subsets. From germline, CDR1 is KGHSH and CDR2 LQKENI. V was pared by 3 bases and J by 0 bases, with 13 bases between. The CDR3 extends over 16 amino acids. In the original processing: Junction-only immunoSEQ data arrived without quality scores, meaning filtering differed. The data were produced by immunoSEQ multiplex PCR, yet TCRdb's version contains in-frame clones alone and is incomplete. V, J and clone size reflect that table, while D and trimming were determined from the DNA. This table holds around 350,000 clones, around four fifths found once.

The sequence came from a man aged 25 to 45 in good health. Sequenced sample: memory CD4+ T cells sorted from blood. This sample's subset: CD45RA-negative fraction. The chain joins TRBV18 to TRBJ2-3; D is possibly TRBD1 (5 bases). CDR3 sequence: CASSPGPGSSTDTQYF. CDR3 DNA: TGTGCCAGCTCACCGGGTCCAGGGTCAAGCACAGATACGCAGTATTTT.